The rows below give T cell receptor beta chains drawn from one sample of a study of T cells expressing NK-cell markers. TCRdb reworked the 5' RACE reads into one entry per CDR3 protein, no DNA. The table for this sample gives 130,000 to 150,000 distinct CDR3 sequences. Source material: blood T cells: a sorted CD56 or NKG2C T cell subset, CD4+ or CD8+ T cells, or bulk PBMC T cells (not recorded which). These receptors came from a young man in good health. The CDR3 runs from the conserved cysteine through the conserved F or W.

V: TRBV28
J: TRBJ2-1
length: 14
CDR3: CASRGPDSYNEQFF

V: TRBV12-3/TRBV12-4
J: TRBJ1-1
length: 12
CDR3: CASRRDSTEAFF

V: TRBV29-1
J: TRBJ2-7
length: 14
CDR3: CSVEDRSVSYEQYF

V: TRBV20-1
J: TRBJ1-4
length: 15
CDR3: CSARDRREGNEKLFF

V: TRBV27
J: TRBJ2-1
length: 15
CDR3: CASSLSPGVGNEQFF

V: TRBV5-1
J: TRBJ2-3
length: 14
CDR3: CASSARPSTDTQYF

V: TRBV5-5
J: TRBJ2-5
length: 15
CDR3: CASRPRRGPQETQYF

V: TRBV20-1
J: TRBJ2-3
length: 15
CDR3: CSARVLAGGGYTQYF

V: TRBV6-5
J: TRBJ2-1
length: 15
CDR3: CASSFWVGEDNEQFF

V: TRBV12-3/TRBV12-4
J: TRBJ2-3
length: 16
CDR3: CASTLSGTRSTDTQYF

V: TRBV6-4
J: TRBJ2-1
length: 13
CDR3: CASSDSEGSSQFF

V: TRBV7-6
J: TRBJ1-2
length: 13
CDR3: CASSPGAVRGYTF

V: TRBV13
J: TRBJ2-2
length: 12
CDR3: CASRSLSGELFF

V: TRBV19
J: TRBJ1-1
length: 15
CDR3: CASSPDWRENTEAFF

V: TRBV2
J: TRBJ2-1
length: 17
CDR3: CASSEAIFAGGGNEQFF

V: TRBV30
J: TRBJ1-2
length: 14
CDR3: CAFPTRDRGYGYTF

V: TRBV5-1
J: TRBJ1-2
length: 13
CDR3: CASSQGAVYGYTF

V: TRBV7-9
J: TRBJ2-7
length: 15
CDR3: CASSSWGTLTYEQYF

V: TRBV4-1
J: TRBJ1-2
length: 12
CDR3: CASSRGAGGYTF

V: TRBV24-1
J: TRBJ2-1
length: 15
CDR3: CATSGLADPYNEQFF

V: TRBV7-2
J: TRBJ2-2
length: 16
CDR3: CASSPPPGGSAGELFF

V: TRBV27
J: TRBJ2-1
length: 14
CDR3: CASSDRASYNEQFF

V: TRBV6-6
J: TRBJ2-1
length: 13
CDR3: CASIGGRYNEQFF